This is a list of T cell receptor beta chains from one sample in a study of blood T cell repertoires in COVID-19. Some clones are missing from TCRdb's copy, which holds only in-frame ones; the method was immunoSEQ multiplex PCR. The data contain about 81,000 clones, roughly 91% of them singletons. Sequenced material: peripheral blood. The receptors derive from a woman aged 50 to 60 in a cohort sampled during active COVID-19. The CDR3 runs from the conserved cysteine through the conserved F or W. Each record gives: J gene, clone size, V gene, D gene, CDR3 protein, CDR3 DNA. The D gene is left open where the match is weak. The size field is filled for only some rows; it gives once, few, many or a size class.

j_gene: TRBJ2-3
abundance: .
v_gene: TRBV19
d_gene: TRBD1
CDR3aa: CASSQGTGSTDTQYF
CDR3nt: TGTGCCAGTAGCCAAGGGACAGGAAGCACAGATACGCAGTATTTT

j_gene: TRBJ2-1
abundance: once
v_gene: TRBV19
d_gene: .
CDR3aa: CASSIGGNEQFF
CDR3nt: TGTGCCAGTAGTATCGGAGGTAATGAGCAGTTCTTC

j_gene: TRBJ1-5
abundance: .
v_gene: TRBV6-5
d_gene: TRBD1
CDR3aa: CASSNRGLSQPQHF
CDR3nt: TGTGCCAGCAGTAACAGGGGTTTGAGTCAGCCCCAGCATTTT

j_gene: TRBJ1-5
abundance: .
v_gene: TRBV4-1
d_gene: TRBD1
CDR3aa: CASSPPPGQGADQPQHF
CDR3nt: TGCGCCAGCAGCCCACCGCCTGGACAGGGGGCAGATCAGCCCCAGCATTTT

j_gene: TRBJ2-7
abundance: once
v_gene: TRBV2
d_gene: TRBD2
CDR3aa: CASSPGLAGQLHEQYF
CDR3nt: TGTGCCAGCTCCCCAGGACTAGCGGGACAACTCCACGAGCAGTACTTC

j_gene: TRBJ2-5
abundance: .
v_gene: TRBV7-6
d_gene: TRBD1
CDR3aa: CASSSPGQYQETQYF
CDR3nt: TGTGCCAGCAGCTCTCCGGGACAGTATCAAGAGACCCAGTACTTC

j_gene: TRBJ2-7
abundance: .
v_gene: TRBV7-8
d_gene: TRBD2
CDR3aa: CASSLLAGDAYEQYF
CDR3nt: TGTGCCAGCAGCCTTTTAGCGGGCGACGCCTACGAGCAGTACTTC

j_gene: TRBJ1-1
abundance: .
v_gene: TRBV18
d_gene: TRBD1
CDR3aa: CASSGTGSTEAFF
CDR3nt: TGTGCCAGCTCAGGGACAGGGTCCACTGAAGCTTTCTTT

j_gene: TRBJ1-1
abundance: .
v_gene: TRBV3-1/TRBV3-2
d_gene: .
CDR3aa: CASSGLVNTEAFF
CDR3nt: TGTGCCAGCAGCGGACTCGTGAACACTGAAGCTTTCTTT

j_gene: TRBJ2-5
abundance: .
v_gene: TRBV12-3/TRBV12-4
d_gene: .
CDR3aa: CASTLRGFETQYF
CDR3nt: TGTGCCAGCACCCTAAGGGGATTCGAGACCCAGTACTTC

j_gene: TRBJ1-2
abundance: .
v_gene: TRBV6-5
d_gene: TRBD1
CDR3aa: CASTPEQGNYGYTF
CDR3nt: TGTGCCAGCACCCCAGAACAGGGGAACTATGGCTACACCTTC

j_gene: TRBJ1-1
abundance: .
v_gene: TRBV11-2
d_gene: .
CDR3aa: CASSLGQVVNTEAFF
CDR3nt: TGTGCCAGCAGCTTAGGTCAGGTGGTAAACACTGAAGCTTTCTTT

j_gene: TRBJ2-7
abundance: .
v_gene: TRBV13
d_gene: .
CDR3aa: CASSLKQGYTYEQYF
CDR3nt: TGTGCCAGCAGCTTAAAACAGGGTTACACCTACGAGCAGTACTTC